The clone carrying this T cell receptor beta chain was detected only a few times. Its cognate antigen is unknown. With 1 base removed from V and 14 bases from J, the gap between germline ends came to 13 bases. CDR1 is SGHRS, CDR2 YFSETQ, per germline. This CDR3 has 13 amino acids. The sample originates from a study of identifying expanded T cells in peripheral blood. Points from the study as a whole: Approximately 2-week clone count variance significantly increased as total template count grew.

Data came from immunoSEQ multiplex PCR; TCRdb stores just in-frame clones and leaves some out. The data show about 82,000 clones, with over 85% seen just once and around 7% held by the top ten. Collection occurred without any documented infections or immune events in donors. The TCR sequence derives from a person aged 18 to 69 in good health. The chain couples TRBV5-1 to TRBJ1-6, with D possibly being TRBD1 (5 bases). Sequenced sample: blood. The CDR3 region is CASSLNGGWALHF. CDR3 coding DNA: TGCGCCAGCAGCTTGAACGGGGGATGGGCCCTCCACTTT.